The 20 T cell receptor beta chains listed next were all sequenced from one sample in a study of Ad26.COV2.S vaccination and SARS-CoV-2 variants. Regarding treatment: around 19 received Ad26.COV2.S at low or high dose, single or two shots; about 5 received placebo; per-sample allocation not given. Day 63 after the first injection of vaccine or placebo was the sampling time. TCRdb keeps only in-frame clones here, not all; method: immunoSEQ multiplex PCR. The sample holds roughly 420,000 clones, 88% seen once. Sequenced material: peripheral blood, taken in a trial of Ad26.COV2.S vaccine versus placebo. Receptors were obtained from a person between 18 and 65 years old who received the Ad26.COV2.S COVID-19 vaccine or a placebo.

The rearrangement links TRBV7-9 to TRBJ2-2; no clear D. With 1 base removed from V and 4 bases from J, the gap between germline ends came to 10 bases. Germline lookup yields CDR1 SEHNR and CDR2 FQNEAQ (reference sequence). The CDR3 consists of 15 residues. CDR3 amino acids: CASSLVGTVTGELFF. CDR3 nucleotides: TGTGCCAGCAGCTTAGTTGGAACAGTCACCGGGGAGCTGTTTTTT.

This clone was seen a few times. This sequence joins TRBV6-5 and TRBJ1-1; 8 bases agree with TRBD1. The CDR3 has 14 amino acids. With V trimmed by 6 bases and J by 3 bases, 6 bases remained unmatched. CDR1 MNHEY and CDR2 SVGAGI come from the germline V gene. The CDR3 loop reads CASSYRGGDTEAFF. CDR3 DNA: TGTGCCAGCAGCTACAGGGGGGGGGACACTGAAGCTTTCTTT.

This clone was seen once. One end of the junction fails to match germline, which may point to a read error. The V gene is TRBV5-1, the J gene TRBJ1-4, with D maybe TRBD1 (6 bases). This CDR3 is built from 17 residues. Germline V lookup: CDR1 SGHRS, CDR2 YFSETQ. The DNA for the CDR3 is TGCGCCAACAGCTTCACAGGGATCATGACAACTAATGAAAAACTGTTTTTT. The encoded protein is CANSFTGIMTTNEKLFF.

V usage is TRBV7-3 and J usage is TRBJ2-3, with D unresolved. V was trimmed by 2 bases and J by 6 bases, leaving 6 bases between them. Germline values: CDR1 SGHTA, CDR2 FQGTGA. This CDR3 region has 12 residues. CDR3 nucleotides: TGTGCCAGCAGCTTATTTGAGGATACGCAGTATTTT. This gives the protein CASSLFEDTQYF. The full variable domain, its missing parts supplied by reference TRBV7-3 and TRBJ2-3, is GAGVSQTPSNKVTEKGKYVELRCDPISGHTALYWYRQSLGQGPEFLIYFQGTGAADDSGLPNDRFFAVRPEGSVSTLKIQRTERGDSAVYLCASSLFEDTQYFGPGTRLTVL.

The J gene is TRBJ2-5, the V gene TRBV14, with a possible D match to TRBD1 (6 bases). Germline CDR1 reads SGHDN; CDR2 reads FVKESK. V was shortened by 4 bases and J by 4 bases, with 13 bases between the two germline ends. The CDR3 length is 14 residues. CDR3 protein: CASSPYKGGETQYF. DNA for the CDR3: TGTGCCAGCAGCCCCTACAAAGGGGGAGAGACCCAGTACTTC.

Turning to this clone: Relative to the germline gene, one junction end is altered; a read error may explain this. The chain has TRBV7-3 and TRBJ2-3; TRBD2 matches 10 bases. The CDR3 loop spans 21 amino acids. In germline, CDR1 is SGHTA, CDR2 FQGTGA. The CDR3 coding sequence is TGTGGCAGCAGCCCTAACAAAGCCGCGGCCACTAGCGGGGATAGCACAGATACGCAGTATTTT. Translated: CGSSPNKAAATSGDSTDTQYF.

The gene calls are TRBV4-1 and TRBJ1-1; possible D gene TRBD1, 5 bases. CDR1 is MGHRA, CDR2 YSYEKL, per germline. The CDR3 has 16 residues. The V end lost 0 bases, the J end lost 2 bases, and 13 bases lay between the germline ends. DNA of the CDR3: TGCGCCAGCAGCCAAGACAGGGCGGGGATTAACACTGAAGCTTTCTTT. Translation gives CASSQDRAGINTEAFF.

This chain connects TRBV30 to TRBJ1-5; D gene unclear. Germline V gives CDR1 GTSNPN, CDR2 SVGIG (reference sequence). The CDR3 contains 14 residues. Trimming left V 0 bases short and J 6 bases short, with 12 bases between. The CDR3 is CAWSVLGMGQPQHF. The CDR3 DNA sequence: TGTGCCTGGAGTGTATTGGGGATGGGTCAGCCCCAGCATTTT.

J is TRBJ2-7 and V is TRBV10-1, with D possibly matching TRBD1 (5 bases). V lost 4 bases to trimming and J lost 2 bases, with 9 bases between them. The germline V gene encodes CDR1 WNHNN and CDR2 SYGVQD (reference sequence). The CDR3 runs to 13 residues. Written as DNA, the CDR3 is TGCGCCAGCAGTGTTGGACAAACCTACGAGCAGTACTTC. Translation: CASSVGQTYEQYF.

This chain links TRBV19 with TRBJ1-2; perhaps TRBD1 as D (5 bases). This CDR3 contains 15 residues. Germline CDR1 and CDR2: LNHDA and SQIVND (reference sequence). V was cut by 9 bases and J by 0 bases, with 17 bases left in between. CDR3 amino acids: CASGDGGIPNYGYTF. CDR3 nucleotide sequence: TGTGCCAGCGGAGATGGGGGGATACCTAACTATGGCTACACCTTC.

This clone was detected only a few times. The rearrangement joins TRBV27 to TRBJ1-5; D is unclear. The CDR3 extends over 13 amino acids. V dropped 3 bases and J dropped 7 bases, with 10 bases sitting between them. Germline-derived CDR1 and CDR2 are MNHEY and SMNVEV (reference sequence). DNA of the CDR3: TGTGCCAGCAGTTTCGGTGGGCGGCAGCCCCAGCATTTT. As protein: CASSFGGRQPQHF.

The V gene is TRBV5-1, the J gene TRBJ2-3, with 14 bases aligning to TRBD2. V shed 0 bases and J 2 bases; nucleotides not matched to a gene: 2. The CDR3 has 17 amino acids. In germline, CDR1 is SGHRS, CDR2 YFSETQ. The CDR3 is CASSLGLAGGTTDTQYF. The CDR3, as DNA: TGCGCCAGCAGCTTGGGACTAGCGGGGGGGACCACAGATACGCAGTATTTT.

The rearrangement uses TRBV7-9 and TRBJ1-2; D not resolved. From germline, CDR1 is SEHNR and CDR2 FQNEAQ (reference sequence). The V and J ends lost 8 bases and 4 bases respectively, with 11 bases between them. The CDR3 extends over 12 amino acids. Here the CDR3 DNA reads TGTGCCAGCGGCAACTCCGGCTATGGCTACACCTTC. Translation: CASGNSGYGYTF.

The sample holds one count of this clone. The same CDR3 also results from other DNA sequences found in this sample. This rearrangement joins TRBV4-3 to TRBJ2-7; D is perhaps TRBD1 or TRBD2 (5 bases each). CDR1 is LGHNA and CDR2 is YSLEER in the germline V gene. With 3 bases removed from V and 1 base from J, the gap between germline ends came to 10 bases. CDR3 length equals 14 residues. Written as DNA, the CDR3 is TGCGCCAGCAGCCAGGGGACGGCATCCTACGAGCAGTACTTC. Residues: CASSQGTASYEQYF.

This chain joins TRBV11-2 and TRBJ2-2; D is ambiguous. Trimming left V 4 bases short and J 7 bases short, with 16 bases between. The length of the CDR3 is 15 residues. Per germline, CDR1 SGHAT and CDR2 FQNNGV. The CDR3 reads CASSSVGLWGGELFF. DNA of the CDR3: TGTGCCAGCAGCTCAGTAGGCCTCTGGGGCGGGGAGCTGTTTTTT.

There are a few counts of this clone. The chain combines TRBV28 with TRBJ2-7, with TRBD1 identical over 7 bases. The length of the CDR3 is 14 residues. Germline CDR1 MDHEN, CDR2 SYDVKM. With 2 bases clipped from V and 2 bases from J, the junction kept 3 bases outside the gene matches. For the CDR3, the DNA is TGTGCCAGCAGTTTACAGGGGGTTACCTACGAGCAGTACTTC. Its translation: CASSLQGVTYEQYF.

The chain recombines TRBV6-4 with TRBJ2-3, with 10 bases identical to TRBD2. V was clipped by 2 bases and J by 6 bases; unmatched bases: 8. The CDR3 covers 16 residues. The germline V gene encodes CDR1 MRHNA and CDR2 SNTAGT. The CDR3 sequence is CASSDDPAGGLDTQYF. CDR3 nucleotide sequence: TGTGCCAGCAGTGACGATCCAGCGGGGGGGCTCGATACGCAGTATTTT.

The rearrangement links TRBV27 to TRBJ2-2; D not resolved. The CDR3 is made up of 20 amino acids. Germline values: CDR1 MNHEY, CDR2 SMNVEV (reference sequence). Trimming stripped 7 bases from V and 6 bases from J, with 33 bases between. The DNA for the CDR3 is TGTGCCAGCACCCCTCTAGGGTTATCCCATCCCCACCGGTTGGCCGGGGAGCTGTTTTTT. Protein product: CASTPLGLSHPHRLAGELFF.

The chain couples TRBV7-2 to TRBJ2-2; 14 nucleotides agree with TRBD2. The CDR3 totals 17 residues. With V trimmed by 5 bases and J by 1 base, 3 bases remained unmatched. CDR1 SGHTA and CDR2 FQGNSA come from the germline V gene. The CDR3 here is CASSLGLAGENTGELFF. CDR3 in DNA: TGTGCCAGCAGCCTGGGACTAGCGGGGGAGAACACCGGGGAGCTGTTTTTT. The whole variable domain, filled in from reference TRBV7-2 and TRBJ2-2, reads GAGVSQSPSNKVTEKGKDVELRCDPISGHTALYWYRQSLGQGLEFLIYFQGNSAPDKSGLPSDRFSAERTGGSVSTLTIQRTQQEDSAVYLCASSLGLAGENTGELFFGEGSRLTVL.

The chain couples TRBV28 to TRBJ1-5; weak D call: TRBD1 (6 bases). This CDR3 contains 17 residues. The V end lost 2 bases, the J end lost 0 bases, and 14 bases lay between the germline ends. The germline V gene encodes CDR1 MDHEN and CDR2 SYDVKM. In nucleotides, the CDR3 is TGTGCCAGCAGTTTAGGGGGCTATGGATATAGCAATCAGCCCCAGCATTTT. It encodes CASSLGGYGYSNQPQHF.